A single sample gave rise to the 5 T cell receptor beta chains below, sequenced in a study of T cell changes during pregnancy in multiple sclerosis. Sequencing used immunoSEQ multiplex PCR; TCRdb keeps in-frame clones, though not all of them. This sample has fewer than 85,000 clones; 92% occur once, and the top ten carry 1.5% to 2%. The source material was peripheral blood, sampled in the first trimester of pregnancy. Receptors originate from a female donor in good health, enrolled as a control in a pregnancy study.

This clone was seen a single time. This sequence joins TRBV12-2 and TRBJ1-2; TRBD1 is taken as the D call from the table, unchecked against the DNA. TRBV12-2 is annotated as a pseudogene. The CDR3 length is 16 residues. DNA for the CDR3: TGTGCAAGTCGCTTAGCGCAGACAGGGGGCGACTATGGCTACACCTTC. Its translation is CASRLAQTGGDYGYTF.

This chain joins TRBV5-6 and TRBJ2-6; TRBD1 agrees at 10 bases. The CDR3 covers 17 residues. Trimming cost V 5 bases and J 1 base; bases outside gene matches: 6. In germline, CDR1 is SGHDT, CDR2 YYEEEE. Here the CDR3 DNA reads TGTGCCAGCAGGCCCGGGACAGGGGCATCTGGGGCCAACGTCCTGACTTTC. The encoded protein is CASRPGTGASGANVLTF.

The rearrangement joins TRBV21-1 to TRBJ2-2; TRBD2 is taken as the D call from the table, unchecked against the DNA. TRBV21-1 is annotated as a pseudogene. The CDR3 runs 21 residues. The CDR3: CASGGETSGRTPIANTGELFF. The CDR3 region has the DNA TGTGCCAGCGGGGGTGAGACTAGCGGGAGGACTCCTATAGCGAACACCGGGGAGCTGTTTTTT.

The chain couples TRBV5-8 to TRBJ2-1; D is possibly TRBD1 (6 bases). V lost 3 bases and J lost 4, with 11 bases in between. Looked up from germline, CDR1 is SGHTS and CDR2 is YDEGEE. CDR3 length equals 14 residues. CDR3 sequence reads: CASSWEQGYNEQFF. The CDR3, as DNA: TGTGCCAGCAGCTGGGAACAGGGTTACAATGAGCAGTTCTTC. The full variable domain, with the rest looked up from reference TRBV5-8 and TRBJ2-1, is EAGVTQSPTHLIKTRGQQATLRCSPISGHTSVYWYQQALGLGLQFLLWYDEGEERNRGNFPPRFSGRQFPNYSSELNVNALELEDSALYLCASSWEQGYNEQFFGPGTRLTVL.

This clone appeared once. The chain joins TRBV15 to TRBJ1-3, with 7 nucleotides matching TRBD1. The CDR3 runs 17 residues. CDR1 is LNHNV and CDR2 is YYDKDF in the germline V gene (reference sequence). After removal of 3 bases from V and 4 bases from J, the junction contained 12 bases not matched to a gene. In DNA, the CDR3 is TGTGCCACCAGCAGGTCTAGAACAGGGGTCGGAGGAAACACCATATATTTT. It codes for CATSRSRTGVGGNTIYF.